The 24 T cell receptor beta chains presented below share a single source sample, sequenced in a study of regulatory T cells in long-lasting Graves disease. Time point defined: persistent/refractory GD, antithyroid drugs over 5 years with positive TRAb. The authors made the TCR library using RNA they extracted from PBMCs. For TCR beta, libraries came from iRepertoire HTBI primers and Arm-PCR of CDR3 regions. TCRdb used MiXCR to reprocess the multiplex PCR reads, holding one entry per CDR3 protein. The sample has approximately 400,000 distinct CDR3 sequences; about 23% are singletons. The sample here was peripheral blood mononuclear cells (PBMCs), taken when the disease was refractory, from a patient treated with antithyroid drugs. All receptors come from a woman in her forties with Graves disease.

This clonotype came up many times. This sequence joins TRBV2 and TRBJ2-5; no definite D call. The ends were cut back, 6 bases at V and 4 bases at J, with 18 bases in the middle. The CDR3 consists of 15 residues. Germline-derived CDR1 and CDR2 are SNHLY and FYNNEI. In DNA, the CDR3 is TGTGCCAGCAGCCGCGCAGCTTGGGTTTTAGAGACCCAGTACTTC. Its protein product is CASSRAAWVLETQYF. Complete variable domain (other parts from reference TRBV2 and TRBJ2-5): EPEVTQTPSHQVTQMGQEVILRCVPISNHLYFYWYRQILGQKVEFLVSFYNNEISEKSEIFDDQFSVERPDGSNFTLKIRSTKLEDSAMYFCASSRAAWVLETQYFGPGTRLLVL.

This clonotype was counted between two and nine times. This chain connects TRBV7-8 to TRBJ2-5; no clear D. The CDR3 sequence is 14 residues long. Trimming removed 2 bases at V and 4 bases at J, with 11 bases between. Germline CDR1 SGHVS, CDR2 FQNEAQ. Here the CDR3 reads CASSLSPLGETQYF. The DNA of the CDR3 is TGTGCCAGCAGCTTATCTCCCCTGGGAGAGACCCAGTACTTC.

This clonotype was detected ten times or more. The CDR3, as DNA: TGTGCCAGCAGCTTATGGGGAAGTGGGGAGGCTAACTATGGCTACACCTTC. Amino acids: CASSLWGSGEANYGYTF. The rearrangement joins TRBV11-2 to TRBJ1-2, with unresolved D. Looked up from germline, CDR1 is SGHAT and CDR2 is FQNNGV. The CDR3 consists of 17 residues. V lost 2 bases, J lost 0 bases, and 16 bases lay in between.

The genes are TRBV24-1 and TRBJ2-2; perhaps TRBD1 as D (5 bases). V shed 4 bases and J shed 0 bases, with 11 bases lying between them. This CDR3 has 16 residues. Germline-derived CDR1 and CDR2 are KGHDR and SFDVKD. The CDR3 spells CATSEEWTPNTGELFF. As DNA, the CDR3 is TGTGCCACCAGTGAAGAGTGGACACCGAACACCGGGGAGCTGTTTTTT.

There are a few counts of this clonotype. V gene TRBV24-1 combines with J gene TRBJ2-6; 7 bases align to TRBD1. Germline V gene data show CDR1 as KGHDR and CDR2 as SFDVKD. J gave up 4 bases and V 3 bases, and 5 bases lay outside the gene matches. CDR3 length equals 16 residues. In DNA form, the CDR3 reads TGTGCCACCAGTGATCACAGGGGTGCCGGGGCCAACGTCCTGACTTTC. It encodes CATSDHRGAGANVLTF.

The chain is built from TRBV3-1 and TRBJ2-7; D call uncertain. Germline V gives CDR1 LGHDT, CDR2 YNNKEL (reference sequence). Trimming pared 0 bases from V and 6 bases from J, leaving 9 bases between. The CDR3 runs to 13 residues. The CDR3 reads CASSQDTGFEQYF. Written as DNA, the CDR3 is TGTGCCAGCAGCCAAGATACGGGCTTCGAGCAGTACTTC.

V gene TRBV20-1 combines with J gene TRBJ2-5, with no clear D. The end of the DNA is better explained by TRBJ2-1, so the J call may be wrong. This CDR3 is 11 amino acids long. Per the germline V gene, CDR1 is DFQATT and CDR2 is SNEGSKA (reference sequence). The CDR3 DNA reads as TGCAGTGCTAGAGTCAGCTCAAAGCAGTTCTTC. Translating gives CSARVSSKQFF.

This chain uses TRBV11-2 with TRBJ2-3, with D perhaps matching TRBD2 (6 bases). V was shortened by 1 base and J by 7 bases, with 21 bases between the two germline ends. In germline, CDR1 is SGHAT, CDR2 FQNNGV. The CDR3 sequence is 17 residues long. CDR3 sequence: CASSLVTSRDLLNTQYF. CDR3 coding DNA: TGTGCCAGCAGCTTAGTAACTTCGCGGGACCTTTTAAATACGCAGTATTTT.

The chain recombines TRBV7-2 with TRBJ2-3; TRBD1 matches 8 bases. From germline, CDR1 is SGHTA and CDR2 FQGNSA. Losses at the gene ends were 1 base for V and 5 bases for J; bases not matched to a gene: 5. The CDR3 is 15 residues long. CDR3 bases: TGTGCCAGCAGCTTAGGCAGGGGGCGAGGAGATACGCAGTATTTT. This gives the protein CASSLGRGRGDTQYF.

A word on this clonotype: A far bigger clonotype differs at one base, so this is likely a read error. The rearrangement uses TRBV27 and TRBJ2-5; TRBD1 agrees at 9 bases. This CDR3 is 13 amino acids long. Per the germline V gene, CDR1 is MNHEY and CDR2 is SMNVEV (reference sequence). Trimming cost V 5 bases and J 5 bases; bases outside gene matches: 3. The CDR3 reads CASSTGGGETQYF. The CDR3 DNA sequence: TGTGCCAGCAGTACAGGGGGCGGTGAGACCCAGTACTTC.

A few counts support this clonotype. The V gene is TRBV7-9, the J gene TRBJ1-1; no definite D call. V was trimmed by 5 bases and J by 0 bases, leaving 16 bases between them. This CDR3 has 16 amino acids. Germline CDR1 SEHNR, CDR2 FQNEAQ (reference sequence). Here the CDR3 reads CASSPEVGFMNTEAFF. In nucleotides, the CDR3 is TGTGCCAGCAGCCCCGAGGTTGGTTTCATGAACACTGAAGCTTTCTTT.

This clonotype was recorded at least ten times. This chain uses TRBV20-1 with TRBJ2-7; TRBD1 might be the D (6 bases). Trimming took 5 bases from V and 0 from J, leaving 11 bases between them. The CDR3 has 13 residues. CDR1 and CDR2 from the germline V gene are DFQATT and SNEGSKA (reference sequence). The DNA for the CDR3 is TGCAGTGCTCGACAGGACCTCTCCTACGAGCAGTACTTC. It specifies CSARQDLSYEQYF.

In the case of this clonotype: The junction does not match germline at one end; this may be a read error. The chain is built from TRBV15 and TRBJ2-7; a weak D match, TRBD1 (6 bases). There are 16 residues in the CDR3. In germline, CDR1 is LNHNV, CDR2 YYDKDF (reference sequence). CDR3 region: CASSRGWTVASYEQYF. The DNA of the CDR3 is TGTGCCTCCAGCAGAGGGTGGACAGTCGCTTCCTACGAGCAGTACTTC. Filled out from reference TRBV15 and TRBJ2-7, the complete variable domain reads DAMVIQNPRYQVTQFGKPVTLSCSQTLNHNVMYWYQQKSSQAPKLLFHYYDKDFNNEADTPDNFQSRRPNTSFCFLDIRSPGLGDTAMYLCASSRGWTVASYEQYFGPGTRLTVT.

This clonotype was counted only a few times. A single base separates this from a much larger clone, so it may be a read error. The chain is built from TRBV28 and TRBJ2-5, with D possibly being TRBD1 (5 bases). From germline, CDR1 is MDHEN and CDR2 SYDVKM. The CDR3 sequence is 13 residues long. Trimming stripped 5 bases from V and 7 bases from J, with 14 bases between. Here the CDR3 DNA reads TGTGCCAGCAGTGGTGCAGGGAAAGGGACCCAGTACTTC. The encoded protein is CASSGAGKGTQYF.

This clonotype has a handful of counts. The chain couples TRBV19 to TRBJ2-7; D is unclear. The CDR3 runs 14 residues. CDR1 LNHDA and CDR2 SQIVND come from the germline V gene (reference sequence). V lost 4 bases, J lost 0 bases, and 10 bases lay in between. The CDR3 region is CASSTTRSSYEQYF. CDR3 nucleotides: TGTGCCAGTAGTACGACAAGAAGCTCCTACGAGCAGTACTTC.

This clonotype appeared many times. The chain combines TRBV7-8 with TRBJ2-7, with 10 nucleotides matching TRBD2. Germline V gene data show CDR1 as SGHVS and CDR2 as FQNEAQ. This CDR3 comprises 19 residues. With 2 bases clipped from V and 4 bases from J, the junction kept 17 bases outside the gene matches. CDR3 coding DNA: TGTGCCAGCAGCTTAAACCCAGGCCGGCTAGCGGGAGTAGGGTACGAGCAGTACTTC. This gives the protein CASSLNPGRLAGVGYEQYF.

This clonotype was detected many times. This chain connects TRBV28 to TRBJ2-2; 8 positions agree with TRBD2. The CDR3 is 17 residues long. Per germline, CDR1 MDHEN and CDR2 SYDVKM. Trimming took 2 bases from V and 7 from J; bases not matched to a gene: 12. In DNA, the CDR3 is TGTGCCAGCAGTTTAGGTAGCGGGATCACTCCCGGCGGGGAGCTGTTTTTT. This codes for CASSLGSGITPGGELFF. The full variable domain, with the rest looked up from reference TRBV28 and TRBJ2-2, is DVKVTQSSRYLVKRTGEKVFLECVQDMDHENMFWYRQDPGLGLRLIYFSYDVKMKEKGDIPEGYSVSREKKERFSLILESASTNQTSMYLCASSLGSGITPGGELFFGEGSRLTVL.

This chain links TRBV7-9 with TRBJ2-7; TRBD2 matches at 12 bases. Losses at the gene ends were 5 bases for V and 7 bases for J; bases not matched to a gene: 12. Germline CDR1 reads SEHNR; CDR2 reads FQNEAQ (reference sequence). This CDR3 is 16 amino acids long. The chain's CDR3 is CASSPRLAGAIKEQYF. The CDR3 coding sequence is TGTGCCAGCAGCCCCAGACTAGCGGGAGCAATTAAGGAGCAGTACTTC.

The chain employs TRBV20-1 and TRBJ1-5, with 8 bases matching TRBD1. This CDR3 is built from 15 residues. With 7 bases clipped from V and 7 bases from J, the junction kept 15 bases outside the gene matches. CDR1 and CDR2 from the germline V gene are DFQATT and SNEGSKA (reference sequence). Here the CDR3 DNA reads TGCAGTGGCACCCCAGGGGGCAGCGACCGACAGCCCCAGCATTTT. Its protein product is CSGTPGGSDRQPQHF.

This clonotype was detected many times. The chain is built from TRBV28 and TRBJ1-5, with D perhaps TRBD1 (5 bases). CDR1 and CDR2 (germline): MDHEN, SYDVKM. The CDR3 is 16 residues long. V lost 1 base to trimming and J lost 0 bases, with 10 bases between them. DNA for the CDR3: TGTGCCAGCAGTTTATATCCAGGGTATAGCAATCAGCCCCAGCATTTT. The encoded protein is CASSLYPGYSNQPQHF. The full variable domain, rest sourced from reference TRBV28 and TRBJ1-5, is DVKVTQSSRYLVKRTGEKVFLECVQDMDHENMFWYRQDPGLGLRLIYFSYDVKMKEKGDIPEGYSVSREKKERFSLILESASTNQTSMYLCASSLYPGYSNQPQHFGDGTRLSIL.

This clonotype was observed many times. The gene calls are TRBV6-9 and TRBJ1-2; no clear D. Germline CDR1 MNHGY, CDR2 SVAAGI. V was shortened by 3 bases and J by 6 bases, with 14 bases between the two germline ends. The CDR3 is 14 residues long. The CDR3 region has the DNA TGTGCCAGCAGTTACAGGACCTGGGGAGATGGCTACACCTTC. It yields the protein CASSYRTWGDGYTF.

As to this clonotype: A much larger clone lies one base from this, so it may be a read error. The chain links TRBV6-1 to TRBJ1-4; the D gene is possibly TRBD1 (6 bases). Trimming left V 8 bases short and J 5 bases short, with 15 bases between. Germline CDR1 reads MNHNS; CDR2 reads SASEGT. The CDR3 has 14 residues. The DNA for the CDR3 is TGTGCCAGCCCCCGGGGACACTCGAATGAAAAACTGTTTTTT. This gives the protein CASPRGHSNEKLFF.

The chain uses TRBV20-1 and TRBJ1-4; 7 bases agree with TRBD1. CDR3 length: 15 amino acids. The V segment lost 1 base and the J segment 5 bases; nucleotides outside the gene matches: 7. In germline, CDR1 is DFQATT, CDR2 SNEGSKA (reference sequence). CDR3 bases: TGCAGTGCTAGAGCCTTCGGGACAGAAAATGAAAAACTGTTTTTT. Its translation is CSARAFGTENEKLFF.

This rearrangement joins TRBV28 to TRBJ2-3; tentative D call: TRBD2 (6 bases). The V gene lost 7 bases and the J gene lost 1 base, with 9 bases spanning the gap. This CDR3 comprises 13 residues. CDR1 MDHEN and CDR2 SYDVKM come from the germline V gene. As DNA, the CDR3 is TGTGCCAGCACCGGGGGTCGCACAGATACGCAGTATTTT. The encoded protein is CASTGGRTDTQYF. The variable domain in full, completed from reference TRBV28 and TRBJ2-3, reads DVKVTQSSRYLVKRTGEKVFLECVQDMDHENMFWYRQDPGLGLRLIYFSYDVKMKEKGDIPEGYSVSREKKERFSLILESASTNQTSMYLCASTGGRTDTQYFGPGTRLTVL.